The 19 T cell receptor beta chains given below trace back to one sample, sequenced in a study of radiation and T cells in renal cell carcinoma. Documented time point: baseline pretreatment blood. Treatment: 15 Gy SBRT to primary tumor, nephrectomy 4 weeks later. TCRdb's table, derived via immunoSEQ multiplex PCR, lists solely in-frame clones and lacks some. The sample yields 140,000 or so clones, 70% to 90% seen once. Here the sequenced sample was blood, taken from a patient whose treatment included radiotherapy and nephrectomy. The source is a woman aged 45-60 years with renal cell carcinoma.

The V and J genes are TRBV19 and TRBJ2-7; a possible D gene is TRBD1 (6 bases). V was trimmed by 9 bases and J by 5 bases, leaving 17 bases between them. Germline-derived CDR1 and CDR2 are LNHDA and SQIVND (reference sequence). The length of the CDR3 is 13 residues. The CDR3 bases are TGTGCCAGCGGAACCAGGGGAGCCCACGAGCAGTACTTC. It specifies CASGTRGAHEQYF.

The chain carries TRBV2 and TRBJ1-2; 11 bases map to TRBD1. This CDR3 has 15 residues. Germline CDR1 and CDR2: SNHLY and FYNNEI. V trimming: 7 bases; J trimming: 2 bases; junction bases outside the gene matches: 6. The CDR3 loop is CASTLGQGVNYGYTF. In DNA form, the CDR3 reads TGTGCCAGCACTTTGGGACAGGGGGTAAACTATGGCTACACCTTC.

This chain joins TRBV29-1 and TRBJ2-7; D remains unclear. The V and J ends lost 6 bases and 0 bases respectively, with 15 bases between them. This CDR3 is 14 amino acids long. CDR1 is SQVTM, CDR2 ANQGSEA, per germline. CDR3 nucleotide sequence: TGCAGCGTAGCAAGCGTAGAAAACTCCTACGAGCAGTACTTC. Its protein product is CSVASVENSYEQYF.

The chain uses TRBV9 and TRBJ2-3; 9 nucleotides agree with TRBD2. From germline, CDR1 is SGDLS and CDR2 YYNGEE. The CDR3 spans 17 residues. V shed 0 bases, J shed 2 bases, and the junction held 7 bases outside the gene matches. The CDR3 loop is CASSVGIAGDNTDTQYF. Written as DNA, the CDR3 is TGTGCCAGCAGCGTAGGGATAGCGGGGGACAACACAGATACGCAGTATTTT. Full variable domain (remainder filled in from reference TRBV9 and TRBJ2-3): DSGVTQTPKHLITATGQRVTLRCSPRSGDLSVYWYQQSLDQGLQFLIQYYNGEERAKGNILERFSAQQFPDLHSELNLSSLELGDSALYFCASSVGIAGDNTDTQYFGPGTRLTVL.

This clone was seen a few times. J is TRBJ1-2 and V is TRBV20-1; possible D gene TRBD1, 5 bases. The CDR3 is 10 residues long. CDR1 and CDR2 from the germline V gene are DFQATT and SNEGSKA (reference sequence). V lost 5 bases and J lost 8, with 9 bases in between. The CDR3 nucleotides are TGCAGTGCTCATCAGGGAGGCTACACCTTC. It specifies CSAHQGGYTF.

Concerning this clone itself: Mismatch with germline at one junction end may stem from a read error. This rearrangement joins TRBV7-7 to TRBJ2-2, with 8 bases identical to TRBD1. Germline V lookup: CDR1 SSHAT, CDR2 FNYEAQ (reference sequence). This CDR3 spans 17 amino acids. The CDR3 DNA reads TGTGCTAGCACCAAGGGGCCGGGACAGGATAACACCGGGGAGCTGTTTTTT. Translating gives CASTKGPGQDNTGELFF.

The sample holds a few counts of this clone. The chain uses TRBV7-3 and TRBJ1-2, with TRBD1 matching 8 bases. Germline values: CDR1 SGHTA, CDR2 FQGTGA. J lost 14 bases, V lost 4 bases, and 6 bases had no gene match. The CDR3 runs 11 residues. For the CDR3, the DNA is TGTGCCAGCAGCTCGGGACAGGCTGGGACCTTC. Protein sequence: CASSSGQAGTF.

Here the CDR3 DNA reads TGCAGCGTTGGAGGGGGGGCGAACACCGGGGAGCTGTTTTTT. It encodes CSVGGGANTGELFF. The chain joins TRBV29-1 to TRBJ2-2; D is possibly TRBD2 (7 bases). CDR1 and CDR2 from the germline V gene are SQVTM and ANQGSEA. The CDR3 has 14 residues. V was shortened by 4 bases and J by 0 bases, with 9 bases between the two germline ends.

The chain couples TRBV4-1 to TRBJ1-1, with D unclear. V gave up 4 bases and J gave up 3 bases, with 9 bases separating them. This CDR3 region has 13 residues. Per the germline V gene, CDR1 is MGHRA and CDR2 is YSYEKL. CDR3 sequence reads: CASSPIQDTEAFF. The CDR3 nucleotides are TGCGCCAGCAGCCCGATACAAGACACTGAAGCTTTCTTT.

The chain combines TRBV10-2 with TRBJ2-1; no clear D gene. The germline CDR1 and CDR2 sequences are WSHSY and SAAADI. The CDR3 length is 14 residues. V was cut by 3 bases and J by 2 bases, with 8 bases left in between. CDR3 protein: CASSDGATYNEQFF. CDR3 in DNA: TGCGCCAGCAGTGATGGAGCTACCTACAATGAGCAGTTCTTC.

This sequence joins TRBV6-4 and TRBJ2-1; 9 bases align to TRBD2. CDR1 and CDR2 (germline): MRHNA, SNTAGT. The CDR3 is made up of 14 amino acids. The V segment lost 4 bases and the J segment 10 bases; nucleotides outside the gene matches: 8. The CDR3 region has the DNA TGTGCCAGCAGTGTAAGTGCGGGGGGGCACGAGCAGTTCTTC. This sequence encodes CASSVSAGGHEQFF.

The chain has TRBV5-6 and TRBJ2-3; 9 nucleotides align to TRBD2. CDR3 size: 16 residues. The germline V gene has CDR1 SGHDT and CDR2 YYEEEE. V lost 4 bases and J lost 0; bases outside the gene matches: 6. In nucleotides, the CDR3 is TGTGCCAGCAGCGTACTAGCGGGCTTAAGCACAGATACGCAGTATTTT. Translating it yields CASSVLAGLSTDTQYF.

This clone was detected once. CDR3 nucleotide sequence: TGTGCCAGCAGCCAACCGGACAGGGGGTTCTATGGCTACACCTTC. Residues: CASSQPDRGFYGYTF. This rearrangement joins TRBV4-2 to TRBJ1-2, with 10 bases that match TRBD1. CDR3 length equals 15 residues. CDR1 is LGHNA and CDR2 is YNFKEQ in the germline V gene. V shed 2 bases, J shed 4 bases, and the junction held 4 bases outside the gene matches.

This clone was found once. This chain connects TRBV4-2 to TRBJ2-1; no firm D call. V gave up 0 bases and J gave up 7 bases, with 10 bases separating them. Germline V gives CDR1 LGHNA, CDR2 YNFKEQ. The CDR3 spans 14 residues. The chain's CDR3 is CASSQDFTWNEQFF. The CDR3 DNA is TGTGCCAGCAGCCAAGATTTTACGTGGAATGAGCAGTTCTTC.

This sequence joins TRBV10-3 and TRBJ1-2; a weak D match, TRBD1 (6 bases). Trimming left V 10 bases short and J 2 bases short, with 14 bases between. This CDR3 contains 13 residues. Germline V CDR1 and CDR2: ENHRY, SYGVKD. This CDR3 is CATSRGANYGYTF. The CDR3 coding sequence is TGTGCCACCTCACGGGGGGCCAACTATGGCTACACCTTC.

In its sample, this clone was seen a few times. The rearrangement uses TRBV29-1 and TRBJ1-1; D is undetermined. Germline lookup yields CDR1 SQVTM and CDR2 ANQGSEA. The CDR3 loop spans 12 amino acids. V lost 0 bases, J lost 4 bases, and 6 bases lay in between. CDR3 nucleotides: TGCAGCGTTGAAGATGTGGGCACTGAAGCTTTCTTT. Its protein product is CSVEDVGTEAFF.

The chain recombines TRBV10-3 with TRBJ1-4; no definite D call. The CDR3 runs 15 residues. The ends were cut back, 0 bases at V and 8 bases at J, with 13 bases in the middle. CDR1 and CDR2 from the germline V gene are ENHRY and SYGVKD. CDR3 nucleotides: TGTGCCATCAGTGAGTCGCCAGGCTCAGGCGAAAAACTGTTTTTT. Its protein is CAISESPGSGEKLFF.

The rearrangement links TRBV5-1 to TRBJ2-2; the D gene could be TRBD1 or TRBD2 (5 bases each). Germline CDR1 reads SGHRS; CDR2 reads YFSETQ. V lost 3 bases and J lost 5, with 17 bases in between. The CDR3 runs to 16 residues. CDR3 sequence: CASSWGPNAGTGELFF. The CDR3 nucleotides are TGCGCCAGCAGCTGGGGACCAAACGCCGGGACCGGGGAGCTGTTTTTT.

The genes are TRBV6-5 and TRBJ1-2, with a possible D match to TRBD1 (6 bases). Per the germline V gene, CDR1 is MNHEY and CDR2 is SVGAGI. The germline V and J ends were trimmed by 2 bases and 4 bases, with 11 bases remaining between them. The CDR3 sequence is 14 residues long. The CDR3 region has the DNA TGTGCCAGCAGTTACGGGGGGCCCTTCTATGGCTACACCTTC. It codes for CASSYGGPFYGYTF.